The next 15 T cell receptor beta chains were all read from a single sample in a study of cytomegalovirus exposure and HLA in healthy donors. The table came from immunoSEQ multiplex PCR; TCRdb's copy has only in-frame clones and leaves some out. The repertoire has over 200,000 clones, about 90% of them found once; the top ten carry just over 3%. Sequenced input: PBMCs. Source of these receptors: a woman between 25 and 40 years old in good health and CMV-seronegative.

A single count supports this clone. The DNA of the CDR3 is TGTGCCAGCAGCCAAAAAGTACAGGGACTGGGGTACACCGGGGAGCTGTTTTTT. Translated, it gives CASSQKVQGLGYTGELFF. The chain links TRBV14 to TRBJ2-2; D assignment may be TRBD1 or TRBD2 (6 bases each). Germline assignment: CDR1 SGHDN and CDR2 FVKESK. Trimming pared 2 bases from V and 3 bases from J, leaving 19 bases between. The CDR3 runs to 18 residues.

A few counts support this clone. The CDR3: CSASWSYEQYF. The CDR3 region has the DNA TGCAGTGCTAGCTGGAGTTACGAGCAGTACTTC. The chain joins TRBV20-1 to TRBJ2-7; unclear D gene. The V end lost 3 bases, the J end lost 4 bases, and 7 bases lay between the germline ends. CDR3 length equals 11 residues. The germline CDR1 and CDR2 sequences are DFQATT and SNEGSKA (reference sequence).

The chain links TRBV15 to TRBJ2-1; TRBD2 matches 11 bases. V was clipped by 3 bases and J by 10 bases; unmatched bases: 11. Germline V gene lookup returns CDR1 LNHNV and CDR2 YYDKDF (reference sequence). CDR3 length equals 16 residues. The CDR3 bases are TGTGCCACCAGCAGTGCTTCCGGGACTAGCGGATTAGAGCAGTTCTTC. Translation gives CATSSASGTSGLEQFF. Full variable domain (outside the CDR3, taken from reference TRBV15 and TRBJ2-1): DAMVIQNPRYQVTQFGKPVTLSCSQTLNHNVMYWYQQKSSQAPKLLFHYYDKDFNNEADTPDNFQSRRPNTSFCFLDIRSPGLGDTAMYLCATSSASGTSGLEQFFGPGTRLTVL.

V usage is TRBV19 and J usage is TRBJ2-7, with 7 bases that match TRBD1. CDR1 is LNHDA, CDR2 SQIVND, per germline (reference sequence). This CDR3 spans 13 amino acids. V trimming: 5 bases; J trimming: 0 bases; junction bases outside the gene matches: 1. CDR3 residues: CASSRDSSYEQYF. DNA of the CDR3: TGTGCCAGTAGTCGGGACAGCTCCTACGAGCAGTACTTC.

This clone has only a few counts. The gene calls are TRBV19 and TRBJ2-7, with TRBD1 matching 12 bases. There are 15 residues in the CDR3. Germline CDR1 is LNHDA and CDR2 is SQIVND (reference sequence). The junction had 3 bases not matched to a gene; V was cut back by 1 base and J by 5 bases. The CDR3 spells CASSIGDRGLNEQYF. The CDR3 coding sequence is TGTGCCAGTAGTATAGGGGACAGGGGGCTCAACGAGCAGTACTTC.

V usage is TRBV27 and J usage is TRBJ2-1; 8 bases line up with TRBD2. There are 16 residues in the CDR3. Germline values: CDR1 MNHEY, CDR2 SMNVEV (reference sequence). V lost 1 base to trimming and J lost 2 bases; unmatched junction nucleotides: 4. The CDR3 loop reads CASSLFGTRTYNEQFF. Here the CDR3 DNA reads TGTGCCAGCAGTTTATTTGGGACTAGAACCTACAATGAGCAGTTCTTC.

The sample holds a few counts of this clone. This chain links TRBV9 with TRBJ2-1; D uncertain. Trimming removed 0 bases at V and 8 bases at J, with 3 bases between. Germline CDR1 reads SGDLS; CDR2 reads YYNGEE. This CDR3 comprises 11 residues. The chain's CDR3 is CASSVEHEQFF. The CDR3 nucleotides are TGTGCCAGCAGCGTAGAGCATGAGCAGTTCTTC.

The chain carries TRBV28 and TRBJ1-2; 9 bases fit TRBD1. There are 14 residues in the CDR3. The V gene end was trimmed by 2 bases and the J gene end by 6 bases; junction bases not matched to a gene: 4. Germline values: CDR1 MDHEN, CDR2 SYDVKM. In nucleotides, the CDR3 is TGTGCCAGCAGTTTAGGGACAGGGAGAGATGGCTACACCTTC. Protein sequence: CASSLGTGRDGYTF.

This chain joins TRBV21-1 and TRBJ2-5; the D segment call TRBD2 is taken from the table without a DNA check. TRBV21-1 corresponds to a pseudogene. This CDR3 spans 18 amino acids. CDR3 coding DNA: TGTGCCAGCAACCACTGGAGACCTCACTCCACGTACCAAGAGACCCAGTACTTC. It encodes CASNHWRPHSTYQETQYF.

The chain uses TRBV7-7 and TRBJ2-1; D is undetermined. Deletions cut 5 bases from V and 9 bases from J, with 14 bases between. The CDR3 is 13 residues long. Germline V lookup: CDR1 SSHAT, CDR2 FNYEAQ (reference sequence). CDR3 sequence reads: CASSLSAVGEQFF. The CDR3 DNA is TGTGCCAGCAGCCTTTCGGCCGTTGGTGAGCAGTTCTTC.

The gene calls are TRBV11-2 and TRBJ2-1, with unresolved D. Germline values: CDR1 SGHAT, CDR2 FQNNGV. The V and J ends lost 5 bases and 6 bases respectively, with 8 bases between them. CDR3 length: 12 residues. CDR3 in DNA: TGTGCCAGCAGCCCGACGATCAATGAGCAGTTCTTC. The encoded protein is CASSPTINEQFF.

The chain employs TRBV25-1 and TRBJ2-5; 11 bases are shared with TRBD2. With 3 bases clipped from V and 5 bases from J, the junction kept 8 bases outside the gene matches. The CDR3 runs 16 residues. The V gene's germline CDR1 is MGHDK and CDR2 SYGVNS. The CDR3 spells CASSELAGGRTETQYF. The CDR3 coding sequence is TGTGCCAGCAGTGAGCTAGCGGGAGGTAGGACGGAGACCCAGTACTTC.

This CDR3 reads CASSLLSQVNEQFF. CDR3 nucleotide sequence: TGTGCCAGCAGTTTACTGTCCCAAGTCAATGAGCAGTTCTTC. The chain couples TRBV27 to TRBJ2-1; D not resolved. In germline, CDR1 is MNHEY, CDR2 SMNVEV (reference sequence). Trimming left V 2 bases short and J 6 bases short, with 11 bases between. CDR3 length equals 14 residues.

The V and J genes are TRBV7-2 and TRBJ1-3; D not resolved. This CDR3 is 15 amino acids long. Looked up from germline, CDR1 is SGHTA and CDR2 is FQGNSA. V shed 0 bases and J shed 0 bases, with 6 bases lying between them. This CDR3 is CASSLALGSGNTIYF. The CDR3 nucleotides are TGTGCCAGCAGCTTAGCTCTGGGCTCTGGAAACACCATATATTTT.

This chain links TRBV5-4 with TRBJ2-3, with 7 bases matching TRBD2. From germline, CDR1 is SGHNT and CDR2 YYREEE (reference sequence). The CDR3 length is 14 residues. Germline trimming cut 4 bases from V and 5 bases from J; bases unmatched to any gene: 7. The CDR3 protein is CASSPSGTGDTQYF. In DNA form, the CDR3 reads TGTGCCAGCAGCCCCAGCGGGACTGGAGATACGCAGTATTTT.